This T cell receptor (beta chain) came from a study of shared clonotypes between healthy human individuals. In this sample, this clone turned up once. Other DNA sequences in this specimen translate into the identical CDR3. Some clones are missing from TCRdb's copy, which holds only in-frame ones; the method was immunoSEQ multiplex PCR. The top ten clones hold roughly 0.23% of a sample with 800,000 or so clones, 90% to 97% of them seen once. V dropped 4 bases and J dropped 4; count of bases not matched to a gene: 3. The CDR3 has 14 residues. Germline loops: CDR1 SGHRS, CDR2 YFSETQ. In the naive CD8 group, cells lacked CD45RO and were positively selected for CCR7, so terminally differentiated effector memory CD45RA+ cells were left out.

The chain uses TRBV5-1 and TRBJ2-7; 12 nucleotides align to TRBD1. The TCR comes from a young man in good health. Sequenced input: naive CD8+ T cells sorted from blood. The CDR3 sequence is CASSKGQGAYEQYF. CDR3 nucleotides: TGCGCCAGCAGCAAGGGACAGGGGGCGTACGAGCAGTACTTC. The whole variable domain, remainder taken from reference TRBV5-1 and TRBJ2-7, is KAGVTQTPRYLIKTRGQQVTLSCSPISGHRSVSWYQQTPGQGLQFLFEYFSETQRNKGNFPGRFSGRQFSNSRSEMNVSTLELGDSALYLCASSKGQGAYEQYFGPGTRLTVT.